The 19 T cell receptor beta chains listed next were all sequenced from one sample in a study of cytomegalovirus exposure and HLA in healthy donors. The PCR employed 60 Vbeta primers together with 13 Jbeta primers. Some clones are missing from TCRdb's copy, which holds only in-frame ones; the method was immunoSEQ multiplex PCR. The sample includes fewer than 110,000 clones, 75% of them seen just once. Sequencing used PBMCs. These receptors originate from a man aged 50 to 60 in good health and CMV-seronegative.

The chain links TRBV5-1 to TRBJ1-3, with D uncertain. The V end lost 2 bases, the J end lost 0 bases, and 9 bases lay between the germline ends. The CDR3 consists of 15 residues. Looked up from germline, CDR1 is SGHRS and CDR2 is YFSETQ. Written as DNA, the CDR3 is TGCGCCAGCAGCTTAGGTGGGAGCTCTGGAAACACCATATATTTT. The encoded protein is CASSLGGSSGNTIYF.

The rearrangement uses TRBV10-3 and TRBJ1-2, with TRBD1 matching over 7 bases. The CDR3 consists of 13 residues. The germline V gene encodes CDR1 ENHRY and CDR2 SYGVKD. V was clipped by 3 bases and J by 7 bases; unmatched bases: 5. The CDR3 nucleotides read TGTGCCATCAGTGAACCCTGGGACAGTGGCTACACCTTC. As protein: CAISEPWDSGYTF.

The sample holds a few counts of this clone. The identical CDR3 is also encoded by other nucleotide sequences in the sample. The chain links TRBV5-1 to TRBJ2-6; D remains unclear. This CDR3 comprises 15 residues. The V and J ends lost 0 bases and 1 base respectively, with 5 bases between them. Germline-derived CDR1 and CDR2 are SGHRS and YFSETQ. The CDR3 DNA reads TGCGCCAGCAGCTTGGGTTCTTCTGGGGCCAACGTCCTGACTTTC. Amino acid sequence: CASSLGSSGANVLTF. Based on the CDR3 plus reference TRBV5-1 and TRBJ2-6, the full variable domain is KAGVTQTPRYLIKTRGQQVTLSCSPISGHRSVSWYQQTPGQGLQFLFEYFSETQRNKGNFPGRFSGRQFSNSRSEMNVSTLELGDSALYLCASSLGSSGANVLTFGAGSRLTVL.

J is TRBJ2-7 and V is TRBV21-1; TRBD1, the table's D call, lacks a check against the DNA. TRBV21-1 is a recognized pseudogene. This CDR3 is built from 15 residues. The CDR3 loop reads CASSKEDTDLYEQYF. The CDR3 DNA is TGTGCCAGCAGCAAAGAGGACACTGACCTATACGAGCAGTACTTC.

The chain employs TRBV4-1 and TRBJ2-7, with no clear D. The CDR3 has 15 amino acids. V was shortened by 2 bases and J by 0 bases, with 11 bases between the two germline ends. Germline CDR1 MGHRA, CDR2 YSYEKL. The chain's CDR3 is CASSQINSISYEQYF. In DNA, the CDR3 is TGCGCCAGCAGCCAAATCAACAGCATCTCCTACGAGCAGTACTTC.

This clone was recorded a few times. The chain joins TRBV5-6 to TRBJ2-7; TRBD1 matches at 9 bases. The CDR3 runs 13 residues. The junction had 6 bases not matched to a gene; V was cut back by 4 bases and J by 7 bases. The germline CDR1 and CDR2 sequences are SGHDT and YYEEEE. The chain's CDR3 is CASSPGTGREQYF. In DNA form, the CDR3 reads TGTGCCAGCAGCCCCGGGACAGGGAGAGAGCAGTACTTC.

The chain combines TRBV2 with TRBJ1-5; TRBD1 matches at 11 bases. The V and J ends lost 4 bases and 0 bases, in that order; junction bases with no gene match: 5. Germline V lookup: CDR1 SNHLY, CDR2 FYNNEI. The CDR3 loop spans 17 amino acids. In DNA form, the CDR3 reads TGTGCCAGCAGTGGGACAGGGGGCGTTTTTAGCAATCAGCCCCAGCATTTT. Translating gives CASSGTGGVFSNQPQHF.

The chain combines TRBV19 with TRBJ2-6; D gene unclear. Trimming pared 6 bases from V and 1 base from J, leaving 4 bases between. The CDR3 loop spans 13 amino acids. CDR1 is LNHDA and CDR2 is SQIVND in the germline V gene (reference sequence). CDR3 amino acids: CASSQSGANVLTF. The CDR3, as DNA: TGTGCCAGTAGCCAATCTGGGGCCAACGTCCTGACTTTC.

The CDR3 DNA reads TGTGCCAGCAGCTCCTTCGAAGCGGGTAGGACTGAAGCTTTCTTT. It yields the protein CASSSFEAGRTEAFF. The chain joins TRBV7-2 to TRBJ1-1; no firm D call. CDR3 length: 15 residues. Trimming took 4 bases from V and 5 from J, leaving 17 bases between them. Germline loops: CDR1 SGHTA, CDR2 FQGNSA.

The rearrangement links TRBV5-5 to TRBJ1-5; D not resolved. The germline CDR1 and CDR2 sequences are SGHKS and YYEKEE (reference sequence). This CDR3 has 14 residues. Trimming cost V 4 bases and J 0 bases, with 8 bases left between them. The CDR3 sequence is CASSTGYSNQPQHF. The CDR3 DNA sequence: TGTGCCAGCAGCACCGGGTATAGCAATCAGCCCCAGCATTTT.

This chain uses TRBV30 with TRBJ2-1, with 9 bases that match TRBD2. V lost 7 bases, J lost 6 bases, and 13 bases stayed unmatched. Per the germline V gene, CDR1 is GTSNPN and CDR2 is SVGIG (reference sequence). CDR3 length equals 15 residues. CDR3 DNA: TGTGCCTTACTGCTTCTGCGGGGGGGCCCCAATGAGCAGTTCTTC. It yields the protein CALLLLRGGPNEQFF.

The chain employs TRBV7-9 and TRBJ1-1, with D uncertain. This CDR3 has 14 amino acids. Germline assignment: CDR1 SEHNR and CDR2 FQNEAQ (reference sequence). Trimming removed 1 base from V and 5 bases from J, with 11 bases in between. The CDR3 protein is CASSLGGVQTEAFF. The CDR3 nucleotides are TGTGCCAGCAGCTTAGGCGGGGTTCAAACTGAAGCTTTCTTT.

The chain uses TRBV15 and TRBJ2-6; D is perhaps TRBD1 (6 bases). Germline V gives CDR1 LNHNV, CDR2 YYDKDF (reference sequence). The V end lost 3 bases, the J end lost 0 bases, and 18 bases lay between the germline ends. This CDR3 spans 19 amino acids. CDR3 loop: CATSRERAGVISGANVLTF. In nucleotides, the CDR3 is TGTGCCACCAGCAGGGAGAGGGCAGGGGTGATCTCTGGGGCCAACGTCCTGACTTTC.

J is TRBJ1-1 and V is TRBV5-1, with a possible D match to TRBD1 (5 bases). V was shortened by 6 bases and J by 5 bases, with 14 bases between the two germline ends. Germline V lookup: CDR1 SGHRS, CDR2 YFSETQ. The CDR3 is 13 amino acids. For the CDR3, the DNA is TGCGCCAGCAAAGGGGAGGGAGGAACTGAAGCTTTCTTT. It yields the protein CASKGEGGTEAFF.

V usage is TRBV27 and J usage is TRBJ2-4; a possible D gene is TRBD2 (5 bases). The germline CDR1 and CDR2 sequences are MNHEY and SMNVEV (reference sequence). Deletions cut 5 bases from V and 8 bases from J, with 16 bases between. This CDR3 has 14 residues. The CDR3 here is CASSQARGADIQYF. In nucleotides, the CDR3 is TGTGCCAGCAGTCAGGCACGGGGAGCGGACATTCAGTACTTC.

The rearrangement links TRBV4-1 to TRBJ2-7; the D is unclear. The V end lost 7 bases, the J end lost 2 bases, and 18 bases lay between the germline ends. In germline, CDR1 is MGHRA, CDR2 YSYEKL. The CDR3 length is 15 residues. The CDR3 nucleotides read TGCGCCAGCATTCGGATCAATGGGCAGACCTACGAGCAGTACTTC. It codes for CASIRINGQTYEQYF.

This clone was observed a few times. CDR3 amino acids: CATKGGGRGTQYF. The CDR3, as DNA: TGTGCCACCAAAGGGGGGGGGCGTGGGACGCAGTATTTT. This chain uses TRBV15 with TRBJ2-3; perhaps TRBD2 as D (7 bases). This CDR3 contains 13 residues. From germline, CDR1 is LNHNV and CDR2 YYDKDF (reference sequence). V dropped 7 bases and J dropped 9 bases, with 17 bases sitting between them.

This chain links TRBV30 with TRBJ2-7; 11 bases map to TRBD2. CDR3 length: 14 amino acids. The V gene's germline CDR1 is GTSNPN and CDR2 SVGIG (reference sequence). J gave up 9 bases and V 2 bases, and 9 bases lay outside the gene matches. For the CDR3, the DNA is TGTGCCTGGAGTCCTTGGACTAGCGGGTTGGGGCAGTACTTC. Translation gives CAWSPWTSGLGQYF.

This chain links TRBV15 with TRBJ1-6; D remains ambiguous. This CDR3 region has 15 residues. V lost 0 bases and J lost 1, with 4 bases in between. Looked up from germline, CDR1 is LNHNV and CDR2 is YYDKDF (reference sequence). Written as DNA, the CDR3 is TGTGCCACCAGCAGAGATCGGTCCTATAATTCACCCCTCCACTTT. This gives the protein CATSRDRSYNSPLHF.